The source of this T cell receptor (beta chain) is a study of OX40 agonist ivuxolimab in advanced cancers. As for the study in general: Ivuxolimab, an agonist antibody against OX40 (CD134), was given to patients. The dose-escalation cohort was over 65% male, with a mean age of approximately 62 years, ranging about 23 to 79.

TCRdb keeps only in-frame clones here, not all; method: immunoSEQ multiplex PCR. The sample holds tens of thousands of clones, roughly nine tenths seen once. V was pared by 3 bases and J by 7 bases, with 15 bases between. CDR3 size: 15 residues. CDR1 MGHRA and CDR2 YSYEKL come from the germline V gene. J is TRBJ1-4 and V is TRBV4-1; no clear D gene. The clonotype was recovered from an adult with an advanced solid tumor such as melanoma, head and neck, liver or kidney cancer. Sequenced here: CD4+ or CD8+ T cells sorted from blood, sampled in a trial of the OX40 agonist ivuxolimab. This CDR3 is CASSQAARGAEKLFF. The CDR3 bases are TGCGCCAGCAGCCAGGCAGCACGCGGAGCTGAAAAACTGTTTTTT.